These 28 T cell receptor beta chains came from one sample sequenced in a study of shared clonotypes between healthy human individuals (dated by TCRdb to between 2020 and 2021). The protocol used for the library was the immunoSEQ multiplex PCR assay. TCRdb obtained this table from immuneACCESS and retained in-frame rearrangements with V and J assigned. These tables miss some clones; where compared with another copy, unresolved V genes account for less than half of the shortfall, and the remainder is unexplained. For this sample the table gives about 1 million clones, of which around 75% were detected only once. About 1.5% of the sample goes to the ten largest clones. The sequencing input was memory CD4+ T cells sorted from blood. The intended sense of this specimen's cell subset or site label: CD45RA-negative fraction. Receptors originate from a man aged 18 to 30 in good health.

The V gene is TRBV5-1, the J gene TRBJ2-2, with TRBD1 matching over 10 bases. Germline V CDR1 and CDR2: SGHRS, YFSETQ. V was clipped by 4 bases and J by 5 bases; unmatched bases: 2. The CDR3 runs 14 residues. The CDR3 loop reads CASSMGQGTGELFF. DNA for the CDR3: TGCGCCAGCAGCATGGGACAGGGGACCGGGGAGCTGTTTTTT.

V gene TRBV18 combines with J gene TRBJ2-5; TRBD2 aligns across 10 bases. This CDR3 has 17 residues. Trimming at V came to 4 bases and at J to 1 base, leaving 9 bases not matched to a gene. Germline loops: CDR1 KGHSH, CDR2 LQKENI. For the CDR3, the DNA is TGTGCCAGCTCACGCCTCGTGTTAGCGGGGGGCCAAGAGACCCAGTACTTC. This codes for CASSRLVLAGGQETQYF.

This sequence joins TRBV6-1 and TRBJ1-3, with D hard to call. V gave up 6 bases and J gave up 4 bases, with 10 bases separating them. The germline CDR1 and CDR2 sequences are MNHNS and SASEGT. The CDR3 covers 13 residues. The CDR3 nucleotides are TGTGCCAGCAGCCAAACCCGAGGAAACACCATATATTTT. This encodes CASSQTRGNTIYF.

This rearrangement joins TRBV10-3 to TRBJ2-6; no clear D gene. This CDR3 region has 17 residues. V lost 0 bases and J lost 2, with 11 bases in between. CDR1 is ENHRY and CDR2 is SYGVKD in the germline V gene. CDR3 sequence: CAISESARTAGANVLTF. The CDR3 nucleotides read TGTGCCATCAGTGAGTCAGCCAGGACGGCTGGGGCCAACGTCCTGACTTTC.

The chain employs TRBV27 and TRBJ2-1, with 7 bases that match TRBD2. V shed 2 bases, J shed 4 bases, and the junction held 5 bases outside the gene matches. The V gene's germline CDR1 is MNHEY and CDR2 SMNVEV (reference sequence). This CDR3 region has 15 residues. The CDR3 DNA reads as TGTGCCAGCAGTTTAAGGAGCGGGGCTTACAATGAGCAGTTCTTC. It encodes CASSLRSGAYNEQFF.

The chain links TRBV19 to TRBJ1-1, with D unresolved. From germline, CDR1 is LNHDA and CDR2 SQIVND (reference sequence). This CDR3 comprises 14 residues. V lost 4 bases to trimming and J lost 0 bases, with 9 bases between them. CDR3 nucleotide sequence: TGTGCCAGTAGTACGGTCACAGTGAACACTGAAGCTTTCTTT. It encodes CASSTVTVNTEAFF. Supplemented by reference TRBV19 and TRBJ1-1, the full variable domain reads DGGITQSPKYLFRKEGQNVTLSCEQNLNHDAMYWYRQDPGQGLRLIYYSQIVNDFQKGDIAEGYSVSREKKESFPLTVTSAQKNPTAFYLCASSTVTVNTEAFFGQGTRLTVV.

The V and J genes are TRBV5-4 and TRBJ2-3, with D perhaps matching TRBD1 or TRBD2 (5 bases each). From germline, CDR1 is SGHNT and CDR2 YYREEE (reference sequence). This CDR3 is 16 amino acids long. V gave up 0 bases and J gave up 5 bases, with 16 bases separating them. CDR3 sequence: CASSLAGRERIDTQYF. The CDR3 bases are TGTGCCAGCAGCTTGGCCGGCAGGGAGAGGATAGATACGCAGTATTTT.

The chain couples TRBV29-1 to TRBJ1-1; 7 bases line up with TRBD1. The germline CDR1 and CDR2 sequences are SQVTM and ANQGSEA. The CDR3 runs to 12 residues. V shed 6 bases, J shed 6 bases, and the junction held 7 bases outside the gene matches. CDR3 protein: CSVMQGVSEAFF. Written as DNA, the CDR3 is TGCAGCGTAATGCAGGGGGTCTCTGAAGCTTTCTTT. Complete variable domain (other parts from reference TRBV29-1 and TRBJ1-1): SAVISQKPSRDICQRGTSLTIQCQVDSQVTMMFWYRQQPGQSLTLIATANQGSEATYESGFVIDKFPISRPNLTFSTLTVSNMSPEDSSIYLCSVMQGVSEAFFGQGTRLTVV.

This chain joins TRBV6-6 and TRBJ2-7, with D possibly being TRBD2 (6 bases). Trimming left V 2 bases short and J 3 bases short, with 11 bases between. Per the germline V gene, CDR1 is MNHNY and CDR2 is SVGAGI (reference sequence). This CDR3 region has 14 residues. CDR3 sequence (DNA): TGTGCCAGCAGTTACGATGGGGGGAGCTACGAGCAGTACTTC. This translates into CASSYDGGSYEQYF.

Points on this clone: Other DNA sequences in the same sample also yield this CDR3. The V gene is TRBV4-2, the J gene TRBJ2-7; D may match TRBD1 or TRBD2 (5 bases each). V was pared by 1 base and J by 3 bases, with 10 bases between. Germline CDR1 reads LGHNA; CDR2 reads YNFKEQ. This CDR3 comprises 14 residues. Written as DNA, the CDR3 is TGTGCCAGCAGCCAAGGAGAGGGGAGCTACGAGCAGTACTTC. Residues: CASSQGEGSYEQYF.

The chain has TRBV18 and TRBJ2-3; 8 nucleotides match TRBD2. This CDR3 comprises 17 residues. The V segment lost 2 bases and the J segment 7 bases; nucleotides outside the gene matches: 14. CDR1 is KGHSH and CDR2 is LQKENI in the germline V gene. CDR3 bases: TGTGCCAGCTCACCAACCTCCGGGAGGGGTGCCGGCTATACGCAGTATTTT. Its translation is CASSPTSGRGAGYTQYF. Looking up the rest from reference TRBV18 and TRBJ2-3 gives the full variable domain: NAGVMQNPRHLVRRRGQEARLRCSPMKGHSHVYWYRQLPEEGLKFMVYLQKENIIDESGMPKERFSAEFPKEGPSILRIQQVVRGDSAAYFCASSPTSGRGAGYTQYFGPGTRLTVL.

The genes are TRBV7-8 and TRBJ2-7; D is perhaps TRBD2 (6 bases). CDR1 is SGHVS and CDR2 is FQNEAQ in the germline V gene. V was clipped by 0 bases and J by 6 bases, with 15 bases between them. The CDR3 length is 15 residues. DNA of the CDR3: TGTGCCAGCAGCTTAGCGTCCGGAGGGCCCCGCGAGCAGTACTTC. As protein: CASSLASGGPREQYF.

The rearrangement uses TRBV7-9 and TRBJ2-1, with D unresolved. Trimming removed 1 base at V and 7 bases at J, with 2 bases between. The germline CDR1 and CDR2 sequences are SEHNR and FQNEAQ (reference sequence). The CDR3 sequence is 11 residues long. The CDR3 sequence is CASSLVNEQFF. As DNA, the CDR3 is TGTGCCAGCAGCTTAGTTAATGAGCAGTTCTTC. Full variable domain (rest looked up from reference TRBV7-9 and TRBJ2-1): DTGVSQNPRHKITKRGQNVTFRCDPISEHNRLYWYRQTLGQGPEFLTYFQNEAQLEKSRLLSDRFSAERPKGSFSTLEIQRTEQGDSAMYLCASSLVNEQFFGPGTRLTVL.

The chain employs TRBV4-1 and TRBJ2-7; perhaps TRBD1 as D (5 bases). Trimming pared 0 bases from V and 5 bases from J, leaving 14 bases between. The CDR3 is 15 amino acids. CDR1 and CDR2 (germline): MGHRA, YSYEKL. Here the CDR3 DNA reads TGCGCCAGCAGCCAAGATCAGGGCCACCGGGACGAGCAGTACTTC. Amino acid sequence: CASSQDQGHRDEQYF.

CDR3 region: CASTAGTVFGNTIYF. As DNA, the CDR3 is TGTGCCAGCACCGCCGGGACAGTTTTCGGAAACACCATATATTTT. The chain is built from TRBV6-1 and TRBJ1-3; 7 bases line up with TRBD1. The CDR3 runs to 15 residues. With 7 bases clipped from V and 4 bases from J, the junction kept 10 bases outside the gene matches. The germline gives CDR1 MNHNS, CDR2 SASEGT.

This clone was seen only once. The junction departs from germline at one end; a sequencing error may be responsible. V is TRBV7-7 and J is TRBJ2-1; D may be TRBD2 (5 bases). The length of the CDR3 is 15 residues. Germline V CDR1 and CDR2: SSHAT, FNYEAQ (reference sequence). The CDR3 DNA reads TGTGCTAGCAGCCCAGGACTGAGCTCCTACAATGAGCAGTTCTTC. Translated, it gives CASSPGLSSYNEQFF.

Only a few counts were recorded for this clone. This chain links TRBV14 with TRBJ2-5; the D gene is possibly TRBD1 (6 bases). The DNA end is more similar to TRBJ2-7, so the J call may be wrong. The CDR3 consists of 15 residues. Looked up from germline, CDR1 is SGHDN and CDR2 is FVKESK. CDR3 protein: CASSQGWGLGYEQYF. In DNA, the CDR3 is TGTGCCAGCAGCCAGGGCTGGGGGCTCGGGTACGAGCAGTACTTC.

The genes are TRBV27 and TRBJ2-7; D gene uncertain. The CDR3 spans 13 residues. V was pared by 2 bases and J by 3 bases, with 8 bases between. Germline lookup yields CDR1 MNHEY and CDR2 SMNVEV (reference sequence). CDR3 protein: CASSLKVGYEQYF. DNA for the CDR3: TGTGCCAGCAGTTTAAAGGTTGGCTACGAGCAGTACTTC.

The chain uses TRBV5-1 and TRBJ2-1, with D tentatively TRBD2 (6 bases). V lost 4 bases, J lost 8 bases, and 10 bases lay in between. The CDR3 has 12 residues. The germline V gene has CDR1 SGHRS and CDR2 YFSETQ. The CDR3 bases are TGCGCCAGCAGCCTCCCGGGGGATGAGCAGTTCTTC. It is translated as CASSLPGDEQFF.

V gene TRBV5-4 combines with J gene TRBJ2-2; TRBD2 agrees at 8 bases. The V segment lost 3 bases and the J segment 2 bases; nucleotides outside the gene matches: 6. Germline CDR1 and CDR2: SGHNT and YYREEE (reference sequence). The length of the CDR3 is 16 residues. The CDR3 sequence: CASSSGLAGNTGELFF. CDR3 bases: TGTGCCAGCAGCTCTGGACTAGCAGGCAACACCGGGGAGCTGTTTTTT.

This clone was observed once. This chain joins TRBV5-1 and TRBJ2-5; TRBD1 or TRBD2 may be the D gene (6 bases each). The germline V and J ends were trimmed by 7 bases and 3 bases, with 16 bases remaining between them. Germline V gene sequence: CDR1 SGHRS, CDR2 YFSETQ. This CDR3 is 14 amino acids long. The CDR3 coding sequence is TGCGCCAGCGCCGGAGGGGGGCCTAAAGAGACCCAGTACTTC. Translating gives CASAGGGPKETQYF.

The V and J genes are TRBV6-1 and TRBJ2-3, with a possible D match to TRBD2 (6 bases). Germline loops: CDR1 MNHNS, CDR2 SASEGT. The CDR3 spans 17 residues. Trimming left V 3 bases short and J 1 base short, with 17 bases between. The CDR3 DNA sequence: TGTGCCAGCAGTGACGGCGCGGGGTTCCTCGGCACAGATACGCAGTATTTT. Amino acid sequence: CASSDGAGFLGTDTQYF.

The chain couples TRBV5-6 to TRBJ1-1; unclear D gene. Germline-derived CDR1 and CDR2 are SGHDT and YYEEEE. The CDR3 runs 13 residues. V shed 4 bases and J shed 0 bases, with 7 bases lying between them. The CDR3 here is CASSVRVNTEAFF. DNA for the CDR3: TGTGCCAGCAGCGTCAGAGTGAACACTGAAGCTTTCTTT.

The rearrangement joins TRBV2 to TRBJ2-1; D is possibly TRBD2 (6 bases). The CDR3 runs 13 residues. Trimming cost V 7 bases and J 5 bases, with 12 bases left between them. Germline values: CDR1 SNHLY, CDR2 FYNNEI. For the CDR3, the DNA is TGTGCCAGCATGCGGGACTCAAACAATGAGCAGTTCTTC. Its protein is CASMRDSNNEQFF.

The chain uses TRBV5-6 and TRBJ2-3, with 8 bases lining up with TRBD1. V dropped 5 bases and J dropped 6; count of bases not matched to a gene: 5. The CDR3 spans 13 residues. Germline lookup yields CDR1 SGHDT and CDR2 YYEEEE. CDR3 in amino acids: CASSSDRGDTQYF. The CDR3 DNA reads as TGTGCCAGCAGTTCTGACAGGGGCGATACGCAGTATTTT.

The chain links TRBV11-2 to TRBJ1-4; 9 positions agree with TRBD1. V was pared by 4 bases and J by 12 bases, with 12 bases of the junction left unmatched. Looked up from germline, CDR1 is SGHAT and CDR2 is FQNNGV. The CDR3 has 15 amino acids. Here the CDR3 DNA reads TGTGCCAGCAGCTCAAGCCTATCACAGGGGGCAGAACTGTTTTTT. Its translation is CASSSSLSQGAELFF.

The V and J genes are TRBV7-2 and TRBJ2-2, with D uncertain. V shed 7 bases and J shed 2 bases, with 11 bases lying between them. Germline V CDR1 and CDR2: SGHTA, FQGNSA. This CDR3 contains 14 residues. The CDR3 DNA reads TGTGCCAGCACCCCGTTTTTAAACACCGGGGAGCTGTTTTTT. Its protein product is CASTPFLNTGELFF.

The gene calls are TRBV2 and TRBJ1-2; D is perhaps TRBD1 (6 bases). Germline CDR1 is SNHLY and CDR2 is FYNNEI. The CDR3 length is 16 residues. V lost 1 base to trimming and J lost 5 bases, with 17 bases between them. As DNA, the CDR3 is TGTGCCAGCAGTGAAGGTTCTCAGGGGATGATTTATGGCTACACCTTC. Translated, it gives CASSEGSQGMIYGYTF.